The next 25 T cell receptor beta chains were all read from a single sample in a study of control samples from healthy donors and cancer patients. Produced via immunoSEQ multiplex PCR; TCRdb's table is partial and in-frame only. Here the sample spans over 120,000 clones, just under 95% being singletons. The sample taken for sequencing was PBMCs. Every receptor here comes from a man between 60 and 70 years old with colorectal cancer.

V gene TRBV11-3 combines with J gene TRBJ2-1; a possible D gene is TRBD2 (6 bases). Germline V lookup: CDR1 SGHNT, CDR2 YENEEA. The V end was cut by 3 bases, the J end by 9 bases, with 12 bases between. This CDR3 has 13 residues. The CDR3 sequence: CASSLGGTAEQFF. The CDR3 coding sequence is TGTGCCAGCAGCTTGGGGGGAACGGCTGAGCAGTTCTTC.

CDR3 in amino acids: CASSYALAGGHEQFF. The CDR3 DNA is TGTGCCAGCAGTTACGCACTAGCGGGGGGGCATGAGCAGTTCTTC. The chain combines TRBV6-5 with TRBJ2-1, with TRBD2 matching 13 bases. V shed 2 bases, J shed 8 bases, and the junction held 3 bases outside the gene matches. Germline V gene sequence: CDR1 MNHEY, CDR2 SVGAGI. The CDR3 consists of 15 residues.

J is TRBJ1-1 and V is TRBV14; D is unresolved. V lost 4 bases and J lost 2, with 11 bases in between. CDR1 is SGHDN and CDR2 is FVKESK in the germline V gene. The CDR3 spans 14 residues. DNA of the CDR3: TGTGCCAGCAGCCGTATCTACAGTAACACTGAAGCTTTCTTT. Amino acid sequence: CASSRIYSNTEAFF.

The CDR3 reads CASSLPKGQSDEKLFF. CDR3 in DNA: TGTGCCAGCAGCCTGCCGAAGGGACAATCCGACGAAAAACTGTTTTTT. This sequence joins TRBV7-9 and TRBJ1-4; the D gene is possibly TRBD1 (6 bases). Per the germline V gene, CDR1 is SEHNR and CDR2 is FQNEAQ (reference sequence). The CDR3 runs to 16 residues. V lost 5 bases and J lost 8, with 21 bases in between.

The chain employs TRBV19 and TRBJ2-5; 7 nucleotides agree with TRBD2. Germline assignment: CDR1 LNHDA and CDR2 SQIVND (reference sequence). There are 13 residues in the CDR3. Trimming removed 3 bases from V and 4 bases from J; junction bases left unmatched: 2. The CDR3 reads CASSIGRAETQYF. The CDR3 DNA is TGTGCCAGTAGTATTGGGAGGGCAGAGACCCAGTACTTC.

The chain combines TRBV12-3 or TRBV12-4 with TRBJ1-1; 8 bases align to TRBD1. V trimming: 7 bases; J trimming: 8 bases; junction bases outside the gene matches: 3. This CDR3 has 11 residues. This CDR3 reads CASTRTGEAFF. In DNA form, the CDR3 reads TGTGCCAGCACCCGGACAGGGGAAGCTTTCTTT.

The rearrangement uses TRBV24-1 and TRBJ1-3, with D tentatively TRBD1 (5 bases). Between the trimmed V and J ends, which lost 5 bases and 2 bases, there was a span of 6 bases. Germline CDR1 KGHDR, CDR2 SFDVKD. This CDR3 is 13 amino acids long. The CDR3 here is CATSAGTGNTIYF. In DNA form, the CDR3 reads TGTGCCACCAGTGCAGGGACTGGAAACACCATATATTTT.

The chain links TRBV5-4 to TRBJ2-7; D might be TRBD1 (5 bases). With 1 base removed from V and 4 bases from J, the gap between germline ends came to 9 bases. Germline CDR1 SGHNT, CDR2 YYREEE (reference sequence). This CDR3 region has 13 residues. CDR3 in DNA: TGTGCCAGCAGCTTGCCAGGGATTTACGAGCAGTACTTC. Protein product: CASSLPGIYEQYF.

V gene TRBV19 combines with J gene TRBJ1-1; D perhaps matches TRBD1 (5 bases). Germline lookup yields CDR1 LNHDA and CDR2 SQIVND (reference sequence). Trimming removed 5 bases from V and 1 base from J, with 11 bases in between. This CDR3 has 14 amino acids. The CDR3: CASSVRQQNTEAFF. As DNA, the CDR3 is TGTGCCAGTAGTGTTAGACAGCAGAACACTGAAGCTTTCTTT.

This chain uses TRBV19 with TRBJ2-7; 7 nucleotides agree with TRBD1. V dropped 4 bases and J dropped 0; count of bases not matched to a gene: 6. This CDR3 contains 15 residues. Germline loops: CDR1 LNHDA, CDR2 SQIVND (reference sequence). The CDR3 region is CASSTSDRASYEQYF. DNA of the CDR3: TGTGCCAGTAGTACCTCAGACAGGGCCTCCTACGAGCAGTACTTC. Full variable domain (missing parts from reference TRBV19 and TRBJ2-7): DGGITQSPKYLFRKEGQNVTLSCEQNLNHDAMYWYRQDPGQGLRLIYYSQIVNDFQKGDIAEGYSVSREKKESFPLTVTSAQKNPTAFYLCASSTSDRASYEQYFGPGTRLTVT.

The chain employs TRBV11-3 and TRBJ1-1; D is uncertain. V shed 0 bases and J shed 0 bases, with 2 bases lying between them. Germline V CDR1 and CDR2: SGHNT, YENEEA. The CDR3 runs to 13 residues. CDR3 loop: CASSLEVNTEAFF. The CDR3 DNA is TGTGCCAGCAGCTTAGAGGTGAACACTGAAGCTTTCTTT.

The chain couples TRBV30 to TRBJ1-5, with D hard to call. The germline gives CDR1 GTSNPN, CDR2 SVGIG (reference sequence). The CDR3 contains 15 residues. V was trimmed by 5 bases and J by 2 bases, leaving 16 bases between them. CDR3 sequence reads: CAWATGSARNQPQHF. CDR3 sequence (DNA): TGTGCCTGGGCCACGGGGTCGGCGCGCAATCAGCCCCAGCATTTT. Together with reference TRBV30 and TRBJ1-5, the CDR3 gives the full variable domain: SQTIHQWPATLVQPVGSPLSLECTVEGTSNPNLYWYRQAAGRGLQLLFYSVGIGQISSEVPQNLSASRPQDRQFILSSKKLLLSDSGFYLCAWATGSARNQPQHFGDGTRLSIL.

Only one count was recorded for this clone. This chain links TRBV25-1 with TRBJ1-2, with D perhaps matching TRBD1 (6 bases). The CDR3 length is 13 residues. Trimming cost V 8 bases and J 8 bases, with 18 bases left between them. The germline gives CDR1 MGHDK, CDR2 SYGVNS. The CDR3 reads CASCPLQGIGYTF. CDR3 nucleotide sequence: TGTGCCAGCTGCCCCCTACAGGGTATAGGCTACACCTTC.

The chain combines TRBV30 with TRBJ2-2; D uncertain. In germline, CDR1 is GTSNPN, CDR2 SVGIG (reference sequence). The CDR3 runs 13 residues. Deletions cut 5 bases from V and 2 bases from J, with 9 bases between. This CDR3 is CAWEPQNTGELFF. The CDR3 DNA sequence: TGTGCCTGGGAACCACAAAACACCGGGGAGCTGTTTTTT.

In this sample, this clone turned up once. In DNA, the CDR3 is TGTGCCAGCAGTCTCTCCTCGACGGCTGGAAACACCATATATTTT. This sequence encodes CASSLSSTAGNTIYF. V gene TRBV28 combines with J gene TRBJ1-3; no firm D call. Trimming took off 5 bases at V and 2 bases at J, with 13 bases between the two ends. Germline assignment: CDR1 MDHEN and CDR2 SYDVKM. This CDR3 is 15 amino acids long.

The gene calls are TRBV9 and TRBJ2-2; 9 nucleotides line up with TRBD2. This CDR3 region has 17 residues. From germline, CDR1 is SGDLS and CDR2 YYNGEE. V lost 4 bases and J lost 4; bases outside the gene matches: 11. The CDR3 loop is CASSPRGGGVGTGELFF. DNA of the CDR3: TGTGCCAGCAGCCCCAGAGGCGGGGGGGTGGGCACCGGGGAGCTGTTTTTT.

CDR3 nucleotide sequence: TGTGCCAGCAGTTACCCTGGACAGTTAGGTGAAGCTTTCTTT. It specifies CASSYPGQLGEAFF. The J gene is TRBJ1-1, the V gene TRBV6-2 or TRBV6-3; possibly TRBD1 for D (6 bases). This CDR3 spans 14 amino acids. Trimming stripped 2 bases from V and 7 bases from J, with 14 bases between. From germline, CDR1 is MNHEY and CDR2 SVGEGT.

J is TRBJ1-4 and V is TRBV4-1; 7 nucleotides match TRBD1. The germline CDR1 and CDR2 sequences are MGHRA and YSYEKL. The CDR3 runs 16 residues. V gave up 0 bases and J gave up 7 bases; unmatched junction bases: 8. CDR3: CASSQDRDSVGEKLFF. CDR3 nucleotide sequence: TGCGCCAGCAGCCAAGATCGGGACAGCGTAGGTGAAAAACTGTTTTTT.

V usage is TRBV7-2 and J usage is TRBJ2-1; 12 bases are a match to TRBD2. In germline, CDR1 is SGHTA, CDR2 FQGNSA. J gave up 4 bases and V 3 bases, and 1 base lay outside the gene matches. This CDR3 is built from 15 residues. CDR3 coding DNA: TGTGCCAGCAGCTTGCTAGCGGGGGGGTACAATGAGCAGTTCTTC. Translated: CASSLLAGGYNEQFF.

The chain couples TRBV5-1 to TRBJ2-7, with 9 nucleotides matching TRBD1. The CDR3 runs 15 residues. Germline V gene lookup returns CDR1 SGHRS and CDR2 YFSETQ. V was pared by 4 bases and J by 6 bases, with 11 bases of the junction left unmatched. In DNA form, the CDR3 reads TGCGCCAGCAGCCTGATCTCGGGACAGGGAGCCGAGCAGTACTTC. It translates to CASSLISGQGAEQYF.

J is TRBJ2-1 and V is TRBV9, with 11 bases identical to TRBD2. This CDR3 has 15 residues. Germline V gives CDR1 SGDLS, CDR2 YYNGEE. The V gene end was trimmed by 3 bases and the J gene end by 8 bases; junction bases not matched to a gene: 7. DNA of the CDR3: TGTGCCAGCAGCGCCGTAGCGGGGGGGTGGGATGAGCAGTTCTTC. Protein sequence: CASSAVAGGWDEQFF.

The chain links TRBV6-5 to TRBJ1-1; tentative D call: TRBD1 (5 bases). The CDR3 has 13 residues. V was cut by 11 bases and J by 0 bases, with 13 bases left in between. Germline values: CDR1 MNHEY, CDR2 SVGAGI. CDR3 coding DNA: TGTGCCGTCGAGGGGTGGGTGAACACTGAAGCTTTCTTT. Its translation: CAVEGWVNTEAFF.

The chain uses TRBV10-3 and TRBJ1-2, with unresolved D. Looked up from germline, CDR1 is ENHRY and CDR2 is SYGVKD. Trimming removed 3 bases at V and 0 bases at J, with 5 bases between. This CDR3 has 13 residues. DNA for the CDR3: TGTGCCATCAGTGAAGGGACTAACTATGGCTACACCTTC. Translating it yields CAISEGTNYGYTF.

The chain joins TRBV5-1 to TRBJ1-6; D might be TRBD1 (6 bases). CDR1 and CDR2 from the germline V gene are SGHRS and YFSETQ. The CDR3 covers 14 residues. V gave up 0 bases and J gave up 5 bases, with 6 bases separating them. Written as DNA, the CDR3 is TGCGCCAGCAGCTTGGCAGGGGATAATTCACCCCTCCACTTT. It yields the protein CASSLAGDNSPLHF.

The chain combines TRBV3-1 (or the pseudogene TRBV3-2) with TRBJ1-3, with TRBD1 as a possible D gene (6 bases). The V and J ends lost 1 base and 4 bases respectively, with 11 bases between them. CDR3 size: 15 residues. Germline-derived CDR1 and CDR2 are LGHDT and YNNKEL (reference sequence). The CDR3 is CASSQVSGAGNTIYF. The CDR3 region has the DNA TGTGCCAGCAGCCAAGTTTCAGGGGCAGGAAACACCATATATTTT.